Below are 2 T cell receptor beta chains sequenced from a single sample in a study of T cells in Graves' hyperthyroidism and ophthalmopathy. Amplified TCR beta CDR3 regions derived from RNA transcripts. The HTBI primer set drove a first-round RT-PCR of the TCR CDR3. Using its own MiXCR run on the multiplex PCR reads, TCRdb lists one record per CDR3 protein. The profile shows roughly 400,000 distinct CDR3 sequences, roughly an eighth of them singletons. The material sequenced was blood. These receptors originate from a man between 45 and 60 years old with Graves' ophthalmopathy.

In this sample, this clonotype turned up many times. The V call is TRBV12-3 or TRBV12-4, the J call TRBJ2-5; 8 bases map to TRBD2. The CDR3 extends over 12 amino acids. Losses at the gene ends were 6 bases for V and 5 bases for J; bases not matched to a gene: 2. The CDR3 is CASRPGGETQYF. The CDR3 DNA is TGTGCCAGCAGGCCGGGGGGGGAGACCCAGTACTTC.

This clonotype has ten or more counts. The gene calls are TRBV12-3 or TRBV12-4 and TRBJ2-1; no firm D call. This CDR3 comprises 12 residues. V was shortened by 3 bases and J by 6 bases, with 6 bases between the two germline ends. The CDR3 region has the DNA TGTGCCAGCAGTTTCGTCTCCAATGAGCAGTTCTTC. Translated: CASSFVSNEQFF.